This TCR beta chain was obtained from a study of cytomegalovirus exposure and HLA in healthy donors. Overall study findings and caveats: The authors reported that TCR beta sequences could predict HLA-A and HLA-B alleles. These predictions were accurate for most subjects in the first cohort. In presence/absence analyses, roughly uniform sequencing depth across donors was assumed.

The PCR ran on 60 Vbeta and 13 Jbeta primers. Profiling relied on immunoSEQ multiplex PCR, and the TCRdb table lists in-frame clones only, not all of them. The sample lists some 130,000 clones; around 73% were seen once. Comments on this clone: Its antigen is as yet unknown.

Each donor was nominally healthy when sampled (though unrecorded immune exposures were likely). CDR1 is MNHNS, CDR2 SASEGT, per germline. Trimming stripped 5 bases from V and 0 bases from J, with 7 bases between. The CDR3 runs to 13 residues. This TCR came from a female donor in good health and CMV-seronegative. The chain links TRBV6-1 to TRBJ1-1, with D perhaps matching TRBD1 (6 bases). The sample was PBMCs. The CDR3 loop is CASSRDMNTEAFF. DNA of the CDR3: TGTGCCAGCAGTAGGGACATGAACACTGAAGCTTTCTTT.